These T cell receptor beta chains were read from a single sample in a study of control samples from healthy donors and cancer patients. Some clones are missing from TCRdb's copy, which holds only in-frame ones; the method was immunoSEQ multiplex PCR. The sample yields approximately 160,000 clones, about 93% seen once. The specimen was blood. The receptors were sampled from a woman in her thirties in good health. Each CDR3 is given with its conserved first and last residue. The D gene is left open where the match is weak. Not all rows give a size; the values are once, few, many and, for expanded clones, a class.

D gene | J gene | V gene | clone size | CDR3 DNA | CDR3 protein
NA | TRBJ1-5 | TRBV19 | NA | TGTGCCAGTACGGGACAAAGCAATCAGCCCCAGCATTTT | CASTGQSNQPQHF
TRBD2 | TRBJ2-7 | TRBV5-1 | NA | TGCGCCAGCAGGTCCGGGACTAGCGCCTACGAGCAGTACTTC | CASRSGTSAYEQYF
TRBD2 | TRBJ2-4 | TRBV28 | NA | TGTGCCAGCAGTGACCCCCTGCGGGAGTATGCCAAAAACATTCAGTACTTC | CASSDPLREYAKNIQYF
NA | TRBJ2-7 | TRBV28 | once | TGTGCCAGCAGTTTGACCGGGGCCGAGCAGTACTTC | CASSLTGAEQYF
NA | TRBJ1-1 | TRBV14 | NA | TGTGCCAGCAGACCACTGGACTCGCTGGCCCCCAATGGGGACACTGAAGCTTTCTTT | CASRPLDSLAPNGDTEAFF
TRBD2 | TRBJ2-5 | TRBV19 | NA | TGTGCCAGTAGTATAGGAGGACTAGCGGGACAAGAGACCCAGTACTTC | CASSIGGLAGQETQYF
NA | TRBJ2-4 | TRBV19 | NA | TGTGCCAGTAGTCCAGGGGATCAGGGGAAAAACATTCAGTACTTC | CASSPGDQGKNIQYF
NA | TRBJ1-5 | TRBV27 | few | TGTGCCAGCAGCCCTGCTGGAAGCAATCAGCCCCAGCATTTT | CASSPAGSNQPQHF
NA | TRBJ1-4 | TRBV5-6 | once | TGTGCCAGCAGCTTAGTACAGGGAACTAATGAAAAACTGTTTTTT | CASSLVQGTNEKLFF
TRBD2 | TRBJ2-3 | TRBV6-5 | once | TGTGCCAGCAGGGAGAGCGGGACCAGCACAGATACGCAGTATTTT | CASRESGTSTDTQYF
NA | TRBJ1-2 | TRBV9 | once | TGTGCCAGCAGCGTAGATGGCAGGGTGGATTATGGCTACACCTTC | CASSVDGRVDYGYTF
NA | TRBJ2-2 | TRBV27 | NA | TGTGCCAGCAGTGGCGGAGGCAACCTATGGTCCGGGGAGCTGTTTTTT | CASSGGGNLWSGELFF
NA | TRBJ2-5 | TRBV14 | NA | TGTGCCAGCAGCCAGGGTCAGGGGGGGACCCAGTACTTC | CASSQGQGGTQYF
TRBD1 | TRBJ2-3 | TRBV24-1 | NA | TGTGCCACCGGGACAGGAGTCGACACAGATACGCAGTATTTT | CATGTGVDTDTQYF
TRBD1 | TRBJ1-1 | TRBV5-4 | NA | TGTGCCAGCAGCGAAGGACAGGGTGGAACTGAAGCTTTCTTT | CASSEGQGGTEAFF
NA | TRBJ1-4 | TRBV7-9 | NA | TGTGCGACGAGGAGCCCCGGGACTCACGAAAAACTGTTTTTT | CATRSPGTHEKLFF
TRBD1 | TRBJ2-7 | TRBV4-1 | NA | TGCGCCAGCAGCTGGGACAGGGGCGGATACGAGCAGTACTTC | CASSWDRGGYEQYF
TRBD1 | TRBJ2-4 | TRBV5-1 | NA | TGCGCCAGCAGCTCTAGGGACAGGATAGACATTCAGTACTTC | CASSSRDRIDIQYF
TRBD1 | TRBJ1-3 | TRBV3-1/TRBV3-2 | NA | TGTGCCAGCAGCCCGACCGGGACAGGGGGCGCCTATGGAAACACCATATATTTT | CASSPTGTGGAYGNTIYF
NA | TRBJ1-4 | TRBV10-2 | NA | TGCGCCAGCAGTGGGACAGCCGCAACTAATGAAAAACTGTTTTTT | CASSGTAATNEKLFF
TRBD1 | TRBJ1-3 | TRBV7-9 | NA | TGTGCCAGCAGCACTCAGCCTGGGGACAGGGGGTATAGAAACACCATATATTTT | CASSTQPGDRGYRNTIYF
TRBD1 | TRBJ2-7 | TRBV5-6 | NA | TGTGCCAGCAGCTCTCGACAGGGGGTGACTAGAATGAACTTC | CASSSRQGVTRMNF
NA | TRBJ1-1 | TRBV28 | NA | TGTGCCACCCTAAGGAGCGGGTCCCAGAACACTGAAGCTTTCTTT | CATLRSGSQNTEAFF
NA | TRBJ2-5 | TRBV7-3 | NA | TGTGCCAGCAGCTCAGGGTCCCAAGAGACCCAGTACTTC | CASSSGSQETQYF
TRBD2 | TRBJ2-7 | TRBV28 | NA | TGTGCCAGCAGTCATGCGGGGACTAACGCCTACGAGCAGTACTTC | CASSHAGTNAYEQYF
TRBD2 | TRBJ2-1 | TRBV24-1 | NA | TGTGCCACCAGTGATTTGGAAACCAGCGGGAGGGCCAATGAGCAGTTCTTC | CATSDLETSGRANEQFF
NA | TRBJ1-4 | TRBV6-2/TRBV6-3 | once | TGTGCCAGCAGTTTCCCAGGGACGGAGATGGGAAAACTGTTTTTT | CASSFPGTEMGKLFF
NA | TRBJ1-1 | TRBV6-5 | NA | TGTGCCAGCAGTCGAACAGGGAACACTGAAGCTTTCTTT | CASSRTGNTEAFF
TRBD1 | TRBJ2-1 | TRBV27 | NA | TGTGCCAGCTCCCGCTGGGGAGACAGGGGGCCCAATGAGCAGTTCTTC | CASSRWGDRGPNEQFF
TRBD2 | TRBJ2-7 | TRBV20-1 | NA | TGCAGTGCTAGTAGGAGCGGGGACTCCTACGAGCAGTACTTC | CSASRSGDSYEQYF
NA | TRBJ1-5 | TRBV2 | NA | TGTGCCAGCGGGGAGGTTGGGGGCAATCAGCCCCAGCATTTT | CASGEVGGNQPQHF
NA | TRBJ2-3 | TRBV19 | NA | TGTGCCAGTAGTCAGGGTTTGAGCACAGATACGCAGTATTTT | CASSQGLSTDTQYF
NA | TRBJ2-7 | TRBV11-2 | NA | TGTGCCAGCAGATATGGACCTGCCCCCTACGAGCAGTACTTC | CASRYGPAPYEQYF
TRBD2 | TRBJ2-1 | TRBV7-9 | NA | TGTGCCAGCAGCTTCGGGACTAGCTTTAATGAGCAGTTCTTC | CASSFGTSFNEQFF
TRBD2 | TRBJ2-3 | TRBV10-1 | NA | TGCGCCAGCATTCCGCTAGCGGGTAGCACAGATACGCAGTATTTT | CASIPLAGSTDTQYF
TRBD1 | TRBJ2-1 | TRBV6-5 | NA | TGTGCCAGCCCGGGACAGGACGTCTCCAATGAGCAGTTCTTC | CASPGQDVSNEQFF
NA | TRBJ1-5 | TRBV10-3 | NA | TGTGCCATCAGCTCAGGGGACAATCAGCCCCAGCATTTT | CAISSGDNQPQHF
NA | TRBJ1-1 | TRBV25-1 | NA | TGTGCCAGCAGTGGACGGGGATTAGCTTTCTTT | CASSGRGLAFF
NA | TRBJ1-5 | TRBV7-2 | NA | TGTGCCAGCAGCTTAGCGGTGGGCCAGCCCCAGCATTTT | CASSLAVGQPQHF
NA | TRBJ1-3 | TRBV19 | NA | TGTGCCAGTAGTCGAGGAGGCGGTGGAAACACCATATATTTT | CASSRGGGGNTIYF
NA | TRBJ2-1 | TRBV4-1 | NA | TGCGCCAGCAGCCAAGGTGTTCCGGATTGGGATGAGCAGTTCTTC | CASSQGVPDWDEQFF
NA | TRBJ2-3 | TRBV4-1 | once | TGCGCCAGCAGCCAAGACCCCGGAAGAGCAGATACGCAGTATTTT | CASSQDPGRADTQYF
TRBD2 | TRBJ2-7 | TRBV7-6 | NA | TGTGCCAGCAGCTTACACCTAGCGGGAGAGAGTTCCTACGAGCAGTACTTC | CASSLHLAGESSYEQYF
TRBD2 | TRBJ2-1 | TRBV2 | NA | TGTGCCAGCAGGCCGCTGAGCGGGAGCTCCTACAATGAGCAGTTCTTC | CASRPLSGSSYNEQFF
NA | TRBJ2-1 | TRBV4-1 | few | TGCGCCAGCAGCTTGGTTAGGGAGAACGAGCAGTTCTTC | CASSLVRENEQFF
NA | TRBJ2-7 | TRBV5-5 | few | TGTGCCAGCAGCTTGCGGGTGGGGCCAAGTTACGAGCAGTACTTC | CASSLRVGPSYEQYF
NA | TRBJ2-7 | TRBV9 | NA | TGTGCCAGCAGCGTAGACGGCTCGAAATCCTACGAGCAGTACTTC | CASSVDGSKSYEQYF
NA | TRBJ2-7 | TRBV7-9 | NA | TGTGCCAGCAGCTTAGCGTCCGGGACCACTCCCTACGAGCAGTACTTC | CASSLASGTTPYEQYF
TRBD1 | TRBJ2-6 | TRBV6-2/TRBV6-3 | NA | TGTGCCAGCAGTCTCCGGGACAGGGGGGGCATTACTGGGGCCAACGTCCTGACTTTC | CASSLRDRGGITGANVLTF